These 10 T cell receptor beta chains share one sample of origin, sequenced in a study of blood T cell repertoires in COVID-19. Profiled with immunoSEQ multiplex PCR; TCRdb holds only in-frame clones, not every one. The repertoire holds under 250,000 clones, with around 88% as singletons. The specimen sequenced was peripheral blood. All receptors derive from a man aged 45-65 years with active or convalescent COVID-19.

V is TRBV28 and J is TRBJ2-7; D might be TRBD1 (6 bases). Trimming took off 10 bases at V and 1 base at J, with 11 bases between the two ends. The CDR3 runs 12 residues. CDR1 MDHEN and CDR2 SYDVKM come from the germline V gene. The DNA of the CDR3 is TGTGCCACCTCAAGGGGGTCCTACGAGCAGTACTTC. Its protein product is CATSRGSYEQYF.

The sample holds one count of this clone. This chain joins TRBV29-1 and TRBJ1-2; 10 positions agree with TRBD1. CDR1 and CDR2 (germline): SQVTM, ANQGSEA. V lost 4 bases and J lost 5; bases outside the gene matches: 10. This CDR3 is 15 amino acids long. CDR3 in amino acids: CSVGKTGGARYGYTF. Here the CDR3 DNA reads TGCAGCGTTGGGAAGACAGGGGGCGCGAGGTATGGCTACACCTTC.

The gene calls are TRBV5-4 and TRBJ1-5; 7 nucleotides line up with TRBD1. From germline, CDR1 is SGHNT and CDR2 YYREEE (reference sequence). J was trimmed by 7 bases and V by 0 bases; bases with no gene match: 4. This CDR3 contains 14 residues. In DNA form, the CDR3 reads TGTGCCAGCAGCTTGGTACAGGGGAAACAGCCCCAGCATTTT. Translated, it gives CASSLVQGKQPQHF. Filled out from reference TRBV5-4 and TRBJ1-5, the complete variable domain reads ETGVTQSPTHLIKTRGQQVTLRCSSQSGHNTVSWYQQALGQGPQFIFQYYREEENGRGNFPPRFSGLQFPNYSSELNVNALELDDSALYLCASSLVQGKQPQHFGDGTRLSIL.

This CDR3 is CASSVETGSGGAIDTQYF. The CDR3 nucleotides are TGTGCCAGCAGCGTAGAGACTGGTAGCGGGGGGGCAATAGATACGCAGTATTTT. The chain recombines TRBV9 with TRBJ2-3; TRBD2 matches at 11 bases. In germline, CDR1 is SGDLS, CDR2 YYNGEE. The CDR3 is 18 amino acids. The V segment lost 0 bases and the J segment 5 bases; nucleotides outside the gene matches: 11.

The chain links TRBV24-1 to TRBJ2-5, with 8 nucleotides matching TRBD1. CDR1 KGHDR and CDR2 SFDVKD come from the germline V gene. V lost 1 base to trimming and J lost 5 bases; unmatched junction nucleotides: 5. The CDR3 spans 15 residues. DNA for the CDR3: TGTGCCACCAGTGATTTCCAGGGGGCATTTGAGACCCAGTACTTC. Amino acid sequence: CATSDFQGAFETQYF.

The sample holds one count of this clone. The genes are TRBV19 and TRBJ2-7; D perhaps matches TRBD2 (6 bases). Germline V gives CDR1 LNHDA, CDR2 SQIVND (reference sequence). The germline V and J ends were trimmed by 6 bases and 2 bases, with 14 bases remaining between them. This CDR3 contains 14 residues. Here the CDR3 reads CASRPGGRPYEQYF. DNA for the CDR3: TGTGCCAGTAGGCCCGGGGGAAGGCCCTACGAGCAGTACTTC.

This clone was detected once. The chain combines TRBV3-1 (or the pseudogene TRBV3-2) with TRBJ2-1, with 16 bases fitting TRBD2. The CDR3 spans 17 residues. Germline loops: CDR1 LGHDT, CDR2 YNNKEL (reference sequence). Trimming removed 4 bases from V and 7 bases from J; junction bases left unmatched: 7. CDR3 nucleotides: TGTGCCAGCAGCCCAGGGACTAGCGGGGGGGCCGTGAATGAGCAGTTCTTC. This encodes CASSPGTSGGAVNEQFF.

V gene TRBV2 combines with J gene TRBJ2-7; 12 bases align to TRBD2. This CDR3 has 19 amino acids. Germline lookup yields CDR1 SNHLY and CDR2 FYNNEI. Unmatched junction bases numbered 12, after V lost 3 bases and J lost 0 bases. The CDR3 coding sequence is TGTGCCAGCAGTGACCCGCTCGGACTAGCGGGGCGCAGCTCCTACGAGCAGTACTTC. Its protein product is CASSDPLGLAGRSSYEQYF.

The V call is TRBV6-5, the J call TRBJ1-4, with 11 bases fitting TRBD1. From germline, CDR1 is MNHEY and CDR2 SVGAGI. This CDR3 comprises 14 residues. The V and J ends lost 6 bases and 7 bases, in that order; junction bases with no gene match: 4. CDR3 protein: CASRDRGLSEKLFF. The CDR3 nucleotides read TGTGCCAGCAGGGACAGGGGGCTTAGTGAAAAACTGTTTTTT.

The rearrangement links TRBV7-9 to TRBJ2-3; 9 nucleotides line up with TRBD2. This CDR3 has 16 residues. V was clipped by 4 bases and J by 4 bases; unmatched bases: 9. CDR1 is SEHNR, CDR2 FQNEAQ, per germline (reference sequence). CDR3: CASSSIPRGGADTQYF. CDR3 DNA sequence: TGTGCCAGCAGCTCAATCCCCCGCGGGGGGGCAGATACGCAGTATTTT.